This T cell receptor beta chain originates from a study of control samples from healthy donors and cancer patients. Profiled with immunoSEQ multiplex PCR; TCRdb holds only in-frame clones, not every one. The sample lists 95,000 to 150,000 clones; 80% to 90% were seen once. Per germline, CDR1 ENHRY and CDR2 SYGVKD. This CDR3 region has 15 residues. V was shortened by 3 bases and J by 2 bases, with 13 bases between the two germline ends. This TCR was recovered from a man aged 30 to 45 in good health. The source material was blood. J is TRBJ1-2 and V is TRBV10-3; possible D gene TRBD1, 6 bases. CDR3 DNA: TGTGCCATCAGTGAAGGGGGAGTAGGAAACTATGGCTACACCTTC. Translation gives CAISEGGVGNYGYTF.